This T cell receptor beta chain was sequenced for a study of response to subunit inactivated influenza vaccine. Points from the study as a whole: There was a suggestion from the authors that each seasonal influenza vaccination recruits few new T cells.

TCRdb used MiXCR to reprocess the RT-PCR reads, holding one entry per CDR3 protein. The sample contains about 700,000 distinct CDR3 sequences, approximately 15% of which appear only once. Concerning this clonotype: The antigen is not known.

Trimming removed 4 bases at V and 1 base at J, with 10 bases between. This CDR3 is built from 14 residues. The germline gives CDR1 ENHRY, CDR2 SYGVKD. The sequences come from PBMCs from blood, collected roughly 2 weeks before vaccination. The receptor comes from a man aged 50 to 59 who received an inactivated influenza vaccine. This sequence joins TRBV10-3 and TRBJ2-5; tentatively, D is TRBD1 or TRBD2 (5 bases each). Written as DNA, the CDR3 is TGTGCCATCAGTGTAGGGACCGGCCAAGAGACCCAGTACTTC. This encodes CAISVGTGQETQYF.